A single sample gave rise to the 10 T cell receptor beta chains below, sequenced in a study of beta chain features in type 1 diabetes. Sequencing targeted expressed TCRB transcripts, as all isolated RNA had been reverse transcribed. The assay was immunoSEQ multiplex PCR, and TCRdb's table has in-frame clones only and misses some. The data contain fewer than 350,000 clones, around a fifth of them singletons. The sample taken for sequencing was naive CD4+ T cells from blood. Receptors originate from a young woman in good health.

Remarks on this clone: The sample contains more than one DNA sequence encoding this CDR3. The rearrangement links TRBV5-1 to TRBJ1-5, with 8 positions matching TRBD1. Trimming removed 2 bases from V and 1 base from J; junction bases left unmatched: 2. The CDR3 consists of 15 residues. Germline-derived CDR1 and CDR2 are SGHRS and YFSETQ. CDR3 sequence: CASSLQGGSNQPQHF. Here the CDR3 DNA reads TGCGCCAGCAGCTTACAGGGGGGGAGCAATCAGCCCCAGCATTTT.

The chain is built from TRBV6-4 and TRBJ1-2; 9 bases line up with TRBD1. V was clipped by 6 bases and J by 6 bases; unmatched bases: 8. Germline CDR1 and CDR2: MRHNA and SNTAGT. CDR3 length: 14 residues. The chain's CDR3 is CASRPGQGADGYTF. In DNA form, the CDR3 reads TGTGCCAGCAGACCGGGACAGGGAGCTGATGGCTACACCTTC.

Concerning this clone itself: Other DNA sequences of this sample code for an identical CDR3. The V gene is TRBV5-1, the J gene TRBJ1-5; a possible D gene is TRBD1 (6 bases). CDR1 and CDR2 from the germline V gene are SGHRS and YFSETQ. This CDR3 region has 14 residues. The V gene lost 4 bases and the J gene lost 1 base, with 9 bases spanning the gap. The CDR3 region is CASSPGQSNQPQHF. In DNA form, the CDR3 reads TGCGCCAGCAGCCCAGGACAGAGCAATCAGCCCCAGCATTTT.

This clone showed up just a few times. This rearrangement joins TRBV14 to TRBJ2-5, with TRBD2 matching 13 bases. Germline lookup yields CDR1 SGHDN and CDR2 FVKESK. The CDR3 sequence is 18 residues long. V dropped 4 bases and J dropped 0; count of bases not matched to a gene: 8. The CDR3, as DNA: TGTGCCAGCAGCCCCCTAGGACTAGCGGGAGCGTACCAAGAGACCCAGTACTTC. It translates to CASSPLGLAGAYQETQYF.

This clone was seen only a few times. CDR3 bases: TGCGCCAGCACCTCCAGGGAGGGGATTAACTATGGCTACACCTTC. Translation gives CASTSREGINYGYTF. The J gene is TRBJ1-2, the V gene TRBV23-1, with D perhaps TRBD1 (5 bases). TRBV23-1 is known as an ORF, though its function is uncertain. Deletions cut 7 bases from V and 1 base from J, with 16 bases between. This CDR3 contains 15 residues.

The rearrangement joins TRBV5-1 to TRBJ2-1; 10 bases are shared with TRBD2. Trimming at V came to 3 bases and at J to 8 bases, leaving 11 bases not matched to a gene. In germline, CDR1 is SGHRS, CDR2 YFSETQ. This CDR3 has 16 residues. CDR3 protein: CASSSGEAGGTHEQFF. In DNA, the CDR3 is TGCGCCAGCAGCTCGGGTGAAGCGGGGGGGACCCATGAGCAGTTCTTC. Using reference TRBV5-1 and TRBJ2-1 for the parts outside the CDR3, the full variable domain is KAGVTQTPRYLIKTRGQQVTLSCSPISGHRSVSWYQQTPGQGLQFLFEYFSETQRNKGNFPGRFSGRQFSNSRSEMNVSTLELGDSALYLCASSSGEAGGTHEQFFGPGTRLTVL.

The chain joins TRBV7-8 to TRBJ2-2, with 12 bases lining up with TRBD1. CDR3 size: 17 residues. The V gene's germline CDR1 is SGHVS and CDR2 FQNEAQ. J lost 9 bases, V lost 4 bases, and 12 bases had no gene match. For the CDR3, the DNA is TGTGCCAGCAGCTCAATTCCCGGGACAGGGGGCAAGAGGGAGCTGTTTTTT. It specifies CASSSIPGTGGKRELFF. Variable domain in full (rest from reference TRBV7-8 and TRBJ2-2): GAGVSQSPRYKVAKRGQDVALRCDPISGHVSLFWYQQALGQGPEFLTYFQNEAQLDKSGLPSDRFFAERPEGSVSTLKIQRTQQEDSAVYLCASSSIPGTGGKRELFFGEGSRLTVL.

J is TRBJ2-1 and V is TRBV9; D might be TRBD1 (5 bases). The V gene's germline CDR1 is SGDLS and CDR2 YYNGEE. The ends were cut back, 0 bases at V and 2 bases at J, with 12 bases in the middle. The CDR3 is 16 amino acids. Written as DNA, the CDR3 is TGTGCCAGCAGCGTAGGGGGCGCCGGCGCCTACAATGAGCAGTTCTTC. This sequence encodes CASSVGGAGAYNEQFF. The complete variable domain, with remaining parts taken from reference TRBV9 and TRBJ2-1, reads DSGVTQTPKHLITATGQRVTLRCSPRSGDLSVYWYQQSLDQGLQFLIQYYNGEERAKGNILERFSAQQFPDLHSELNLSSLELGDSALYFCASSVGGAGAYNEQFFGPGTRLTVL.

The chain recombines TRBV29-1 with TRBJ1-2, with unresolved D. The CDR3 covers 14 residues. Germline V lookup: CDR1 SQVTM, CDR2 ANQGSEA. The V gene lost 5 bases and the J gene lost 2 bases, with 15 bases spanning the gap. This CDR3 is CSVLVPIRNYGYTF. The CDR3 nucleotides read TGCAGCGTTCTTGTTCCCATCAGGAACTATGGCTACACCTTC.

The chain uses TRBV4-2 and TRBJ2-3; no reliable D call. V was clipped by 4 bases and J by 3 bases, with 11 bases between them. Germline loops: CDR1 LGHNA, CDR2 YNFKEQ. This CDR3 spans 14 amino acids. CDR3 loop: CASSPRLGTDTQYF. DNA for the CDR3: TGTGCCAGCAGCCCGAGGCTCGGGACAGATACGCAGTATTTT.